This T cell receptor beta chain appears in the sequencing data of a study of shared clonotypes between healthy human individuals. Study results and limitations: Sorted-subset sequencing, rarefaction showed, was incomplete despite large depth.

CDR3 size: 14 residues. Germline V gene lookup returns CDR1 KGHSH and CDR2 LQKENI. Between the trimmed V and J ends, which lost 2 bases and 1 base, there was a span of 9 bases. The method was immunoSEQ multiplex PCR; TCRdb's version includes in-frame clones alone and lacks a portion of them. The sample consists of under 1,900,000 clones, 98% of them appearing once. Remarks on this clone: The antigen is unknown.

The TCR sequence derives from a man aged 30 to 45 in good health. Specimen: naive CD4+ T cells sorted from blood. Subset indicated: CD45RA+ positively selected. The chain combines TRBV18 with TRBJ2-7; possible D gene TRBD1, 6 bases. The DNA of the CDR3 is TGTGCCAGCTCACCAAAAGGGACATCCTACGAGCAGTACTTC. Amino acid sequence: CASSPKGTSYEQYF.